This is a list of T cell receptor beta chains from one sample in a study of CD8+ T cells in alopecia areata. Assay used: immunoSEQ multiplex PCR; TCRdb lists only in-frame clones, some missing. The sample records over 150,000 clones, approximately 55% being singletons. The starting material was CD8+ T cells sorted from blood, obtained at week 24, from a patient treated with tofacitinib. The receptors here all came from a human donor with alopecia areata. Each CDR3 is given with its conserved first and last residue. The D gene is left open where the match is weak. Clone size is shown for a subset of rows, as once, few, many or a class of expanded clone.

v_gene	j_gene	abundance	d_gene	CDR3nt	CDR3aa
TRBV19	TRBJ1-5	few	NA	TGTGCCAGTAGTAGGGGGCTCGATCAGCCCCAGCATTTT	CASSRGLDQPQHF
TRBV9	TRBJ2-6	NA	NA	TGTGCCAGCAGCGTAGTGAGATCTGGGGCCAACGTCCTGACTTTC	CASSVVRSGANVLTF
TRBV29-1	TRBJ2-2	NA	NA	TGCAGCGTTGAAGGGTTCCGGGACCACAACACCGGGGAGCTGTTTTTT	CSVEGFRDHNTGELFF
TRBV7-9	TRBJ2-1	few	NA	TGTGCCAGCAGCTTAGTAAGGAGCTCCTACAATGAGCAGTTCTTC	CASSLVRSSYNEQFF
TRBV10-2	TRBJ1-1	NA	NA	TGCGCCAGCAGTGTGGGCAGGGACCTTTTCTTT	CASSVGRDLFF
TRBV6-5	TRBJ2-3	NA	NA	TGTGCCACCAGCCTCTTAATCTCCACAGATACGCAGTATTTT	CATSLLISTDTQYF
TRBV7-3	TRBJ2-1	medium-sized	TRBD1	TGTGCCAGCAGCTTAGGGGACAGCTATGAGCAGTTCTTC	CASSLGDSYEQFF
TRBV9	TRBJ2-1	NA	TRBD2	TGTGCCAGCAGCGTATCTAGCGGAAGCTTCAATGAGCAGTTCTTC	CASSVSSGSFNEQFF
TRBV19	TRBJ2-1	NA	NA	TGTGCCAGTAGTATATCCAGCTACAATGAGCAGTTCTTC	CASSISSYNEQFF
TRBV6-5	TRBJ1-2	NA	NA	TGTGCCAGCACTTCTGGGGAGAACTCGGGCTACACCTTC	CASTSGENSGYTF
TRBV27	TRBJ2-1	NA	TRBD2	TGTGCCAGCAGTTTTGCGCGGACTAGCGGGGGCAATGAGCAGTTCTTC	CASSFARTSGGNEQFF
TRBV21-1	TRBJ2-7	NA	NA	TGTGCCAGCAGCAAGACAAAAGGGGACGAGCAGTACTTC	CASSKTKGDEQYF
TRBV29-1	TRBJ2-2	NA	NA	TGCAGCGTGGCCGTTGGGGGGAACACCGGGGAGCTGTTTTTT	CSVAVGGNTGELFF
TRBV11-2	TRBJ2-3	NA	TRBD2	TGTGCCAGCAGCTCGTTCAGCGGGGTAGATACGCAGTATTTT	CASSSFSGVDTQYF
TRBV7-9	TRBJ2-2	NA	TRBD2	TGTGCCAGCAGCTACAGCGGGGGCAACACCGGGGAGCTGTTTTTT	CASSYSGGNTGELFF
TRBV6-1	TRBJ1-1	NA	TRBD1	TGTGCCAGCAAGACAGGGATGAACACTGAAGCTTTCTTT	CASKTGMNTEAFF
TRBV11-3	TRBJ2-2	NA	TRBD1	TGTGCCAGCAGCTTCCCGTTCGGGGACAGGGGATCCGGGGAGCTGTTTTTT	CASSFPFGDRGSGELFF
TRBV13	TRBJ2-7	NA	TRBD1	TGTGCCAGCAGCCCACCGGGACAGACCTACGAGCAGTACTTC	CASSPPGQTYEQYF
TRBV4-3	TRBJ1-2	few	NA	TGCGCCAGCAGCCAAGATTTCACAGGGAACTATGGCTACACCTTC	CASSQDFTGNYGYTF
TRBV29-1	TRBJ2-3	NA	TRBD2	TGCAGCGTAACCGAGCGGGGGGCGGGCACAGATACGCAGTATTTT	CSVTERGAGTDTQYF
TRBV7-8	TRBJ1-1	many	NA	TGTGCCAGCAGCCCTAATAGGAACACTGAAGCTTTCTTT	CASSPNRNTEAFF
TRBV10-3	TRBJ1-1	once	NA	TGTGCCATCAGTGAAAGAATGGCGAACACTGAAGCTTTCTTT	CAISERMANTEAFF
TRBV11-3	TRBJ2-7	NA	TRBD2	TGTGCCAGCAGCTTAGTGGCTAGCGGGGCCTCCTACGAGCAGTACTTC	CASSLVASGASYEQYF
TRBV25-1	TRBJ1-1	once	NA	TGTGCCAGCGGGAAGGGAACTGAAGCTTTCTTT	CASGKGTEAFF
TRBV2	TRBJ2-3	few	NA	TGTGCCAGCTATGGGGAGCGGGGCACAGATACGCAGTATTTT	CASYGERGTDTQYF
TRBV29-1	TRBJ2-2	NA	TRBD2	TGCAGCGTGGGACTAGCGGGGGGAACGAACACCGGGGAGCTGTTTTTT	CSVGLAGGTNTGELFF
TRBV7-9	TRBJ1-5	few	TRBD1	TGTGCCAGCAGCACTGGACAGGGGGATCAGCCCCAGCATTTT	CASSTGQGDQPQHF
TRBV30	TRBJ1-1	NA	NA	TGTGCCTGGAGTCGTAACACTGAAGCTTTCTTT	CAWSRNTEAFF
TRBV29-1	TRBJ1-2	NA	NA	TGCAGCGTTAGGACAGACTATGGCTACACCTTC	CSVRTDYGYTF
TRBV30	TRBJ1-1	once	NA	TGTGCCTGGCAAGGAGGGTTTGTCGACACTGAAGCTTTCTTT	CAWQGGFVDTEAFF
TRBV9	TRBJ1-5	once	NA	TGTGCCAGCAGCAGCGGCGATAGCAATCAGCCCCAGCATTTT	CASSSGDSNQPQHF
TRBV9	TRBJ2-3	NA	NA	TGTGCCAGCAGGAGGGCGGGGCGGAGCACAGATACGCAGTATTTT	CASRRAGRSTDTQYF
TRBV29-1	TRBJ2-1	NA	NA	TGCAGCGTGATTTACAGGGTTCGGTTCTTC	CSVIYRVRFF
TRBV13	TRBJ2-7	NA	NA	TGTGCCAGCAGCTCCACCAACGGGATGACGTACGAGCAGTACTTC	CASSSTNGMTYEQYF
TRBV23-1	TRBJ1-2	NA	NA	TGCGCCAGCAGTCAATCGGGTGAGGGGATTCACTATGGCTACACCTTC	CASSQSGEGIHYGYTF
TRBV7-3	TRBJ1-2	NA	NA	TGTGCCAGCAGCTTAGGAACTAACGCGGTCTATGGCTACACCTTC	CASSLGTNAVYGYTF
TRBV4-3	TRBJ2-1	NA	NA	TGCGCCAGCAGTCTAGCGCAATCCAATGAGCAGTTCTTC	CASSLAQSNEQFF
TRBV5-6	TRBJ2-1	NA	NA	TGTGCCAGCAGCCCTGGCACTTTCAATGAGCAGTTCTTC	CASSPGTFNEQFF
TRBV15	TRBJ2-7	NA	NA	TGTGCCACCAGCAGAGGGACGTTCTACGAGCAGTACTTC	CATSRGTFYEQYF
TRBV6-1	TRBJ2-7	NA	NA	TGTGCCAGCAGTGAAGCCTACGAGCAGTACTTC	CASSEAYEQYF
TRBV9	TRBJ2-5	NA	TRBD2	TGTGCCAGCAGCGTAGACGGGGGGGCTCTAGAGACCCAGTACTTC	CASSVDGGALETQYF
TRBV4-3	TRBJ2-1	NA	NA	TGCGCCAGCAGCGCCCCCGGGAATGAGCAGTTCTTC	CASSAPGNEQFF
TRBV7-9	TRBJ1-1	once	TRBD1	TGTGCCAGCAGATATGGACAGGGGGAAGCTTTCTTT	CASRYGQGEAFF
TRBV29-1	TRBJ1-2	NA	TRBD1	TGCAGCGTTGTCGCGGACAGGGGAAGCCTTGGCTACACCTTC	CSVVADRGSLGYTF
TRBV29-1	TRBJ2-1	NA	NA	TGCAGCCTAGGGACCTACAATGAGCAGTTCTTC	CSLGTYNEQFF
TRBV29-1	TRBJ1-2	few	NA	TGCAGCGCTAAGGGGGACTATGGCTACACCTTC	CSAKGDYGYTF
TRBV30	TRBJ2-2	NA	NA	TGTGCCTGGAGTGTTCGAACAGGTTTGAACACCGGGGAGCTGTTTTTT	CAWSVRTGLNTGELFF